This T cell receptor (beta chain) comes out of a study of tumor-infiltrating lymphocytes in primary liver carcinoma. Study-level information: The patients, men and women alike, were aged 30 to 69 years. The tumors ranged from about 4.2 to 10 cm across and fell within stage T1-T3 N0M0. Samples returned roughly 3.65 to 7.13 million productive TCRbeta reads, a yield that was similar across tissue types. The study, taken as a whole, reports: The overlap of tumor-adjacent and tumor-blood pairs was smaller than that of tumor region pairs.

Concerning this clonotype itself: What it recognizes is unknown.

From approximately 0.5 ug of total RNA, TCR beta-specific cDNA was reverse-transcribed using a constant-region primer. Slightly modified ARM-PCR with three nested multiplex PCR rounds yielded TCR beta libraries. For roughly 11 cycles apiece, the opening two PCR rounds ran with TRBV1-TRBV30 forward primers and a C-beta reverse primer. TCRdb processed the multiplex PCR reads anew with MiXCR; each CDR3 protein has one entry. This sample has about 110,000 distinct CDR3 sequences, with around 83% found just once. From germline, CDR1 is MNHEY and CDR2 SVGEGT. The CDR3 spans 14 residues. V shed 4 bases and J shed 10 bases, with 18 bases lying between them. Co-extraction yielded RNA and DNA from around 20-30 mg of unsorted bulk tissue.

The TCR comes from a man aged 35-49 years with primary liver carcinoma and hepatitis B virus infection. Sequences were obtained from liver tumor tissue from sampling region 3. The sample's subset: tumor region T3, left-lateral pole. V is TRBV6-2 or TRBV6-3 and J is TRBJ2-3; weak D call: TRBD2 (6 bases). As DNA, the CDR3 is TGTGCCAGCAGTTTGCCCCGGGACTCTGAAGCGCAGTATTTT. This encodes CASSLPRDSEAQYF.